This TCR beta chain appears in the sequencing data of a study of identical twins. TCRdb reprocessed the 5' RACE reads via MiXCR and lists one record per CDR3 protein. There are about 690,000 distinct CDR3 sequences in the sample; approximately 22% occur only once, and 4% to 5.5% lies in the top ten. A note on this clonotype: Its specificity is unknown.

Study outcomes and limitations: A lower insertion count was a feature of abundant cord blood beta clonotypes, with no such feature in memory repertoires.

These data were likewise used in another study, on T cells expressing NK-cell markers. From that second work: About 6 donors had dominant NKG2C+ clonotypes that comprised about 1.0-7.0% of their CD8+ T cells.

This receptor was taken from a young woman in good health. Source material: PBMCs.

The CDR3 spells CASSSNPASTYNEQFF. The DNA of the CDR3 is TGTGCCAGCAGCTCCAACCCGGCTAGTACCTACAATGAGCAGTTCTTC. The V and J genes are TRBV6-1 and TRBJ2-1; unclear D gene. V lost 6 bases to trimming and J lost 2 bases, with 17 bases between them. From germline, CDR1 is MNHNS and CDR2 SASEGT. The CDR3 length is 16 residues.